What follows are 27 T cell receptor beta chains derived from one specimen sequenced in a study of blood T cell repertoires in COVID-19. Sequencing used immunoSEQ multiplex PCR; TCRdb keeps in-frame clones, though not all of them. The table lists about 130,000 clones, approximately 77% of them singletons. Sequenced sample: peripheral blood. These TCRs come from an elderly man with acute or convalescent COVID-19.

This rearrangement joins TRBV11-1 to TRBJ2-2; maybe TRBD1 (7 bases). V lost 5 bases, J lost 5 bases, and 18 bases lay in between. Germline V lookup: CDR1 SGHAT, CDR2 FQDESV (reference sequence). The CDR3 is made up of 16 amino acids. CDR3 region: CASSIGGGGRTGELFF. In nucleotides, the CDR3 is TGTGCCAGCAGCATCGGAGGAGGGGGCAGGACCGGGGAGCTGTTTTTT.

The genes are TRBV28 and TRBJ1-5, with D maybe TRBD1 (6 bases). The ends were cut back, 6 bases at V and 1 base at J, with 13 bases in the middle. The CDR3 length is 15 residues. Germline CDR1 is MDHEN and CDR2 is SYDVKM. For the CDR3, the DNA is TGTGCCAGCAGGCAGCCTACAGGGAGCAATCAGCCCCAGCATTTT. Amino acids: CASRQPTGSNQPQHF. The full variable domain, completed using reference TRBV28 and TRBJ1-5, is DVKVTQSSRYLVKRTGEKVFLECVQDMDHENMFWYRQDPGLGLRLIYFSYDVKMKEKGDIPEGYSVSREKKERFSLILESASTNQTSMYLCASRQPTGSNQPQHFGDGTRLSIL.

The table lists this clone with a count of one. The genes are TRBV19 and TRBJ1-5, with 7 bases identical to TRBD1. Germline V gene data show CDR1 as LNHDA and CDR2 as SQIVND (reference sequence). The CDR3 has 18 amino acids. V lost 6 bases and J lost 7; bases outside the gene matches: 21. The CDR3: CASSPGLGQDIKGQPQHF. For the CDR3, the DNA is TGTGCCAGTAGCCCAGGTCTTGGACAGGATATCAAAGGCCAGCCCCAGCATTTT.

The chain couples TRBV27 to TRBJ2-5, with 9 bases lining up with TRBD2. Germline loops: CDR1 MNHEY, CDR2 SMNVEV (reference sequence). CDR3 length equals 15 residues. The V and J ends lost 1 base and 1 base, in that order; junction bases with no gene match: 1. The CDR3 DNA reads as TGTGCCAGCAGTTTATTAGCGGGGGCCCAAGAGACCCAGTACTTC. Its protein is CASSLLAGAQETQYF.

CDR3 DNA sequence: TGTGCCAGCATATATACGGGGGGTTTTGGCTACACCTTC. As protein: CASIYTGGFGYTF. This sequence joins TRBV6-5 and TRBJ1-2, with D perhaps TRBD1 (5 bases). Germline V CDR1 and CDR2: MNHEY, SVGAGI. V was shortened by 7 bases and J by 7 bases, with 16 bases between the two germline ends. The CDR3 has 13 amino acids.

Only a few counts were recorded for this clone. The rearrangement joins TRBV7-9 to TRBJ1-1, with 10 bases lining up with TRBD1. J was trimmed by 5 bases and V by 5 bases; bases with no gene match: 2. CDR1 and CDR2 (germline): SEHNR, FQNEAQ (reference sequence). CDR3 length equals 13 residues. CDR3 region: CASSPGQGTEAFF. The CDR3 DNA reads TGTGCCAGCAGCCCGGGACAGGGGACTGAAGCTTTCTTT. The full variable domain, with the rest looked up from reference TRBV7-9 and TRBJ1-1, is DTGVSQNPRHKITKRGQNVTFRCDPISEHNRLYWYRQTLGQGPEFLTYFQNEAQLEKSRLLSDRFSAERPKGSFSTLEIQRTEQGDSAMYLCASSPGQGTEAFFGQGTRLTVV.

The rearrangement links TRBV6-5 to TRBJ1-5, with D possibly being TRBD1 (6 bases). Trimming shortened V by 6 bases and J by 7 bases, and 16 bases separated the two germline ends. CDR1 is MNHEY and CDR2 is SVGAGI in the germline V gene. This CDR3 has 14 amino acids. CDR3 nucleotides: TGTGCCAGCAGCGGTTCGGGGGGCGACCAGCCCCAGCATTTT. Translating gives CASSGSGGDQPQHF.

Of note for this clone: Sequence at one end of the junction differs from germline and may be a read error. The chain employs TRBV6-5 and TRBJ1-1; D may be TRBD1 (5 bases). Germline V gene sequence: CDR1 MNHEY, CDR2 SVGAGI. This CDR3 contains 16 residues. In DNA form, the CDR3 reads TGTGCCAGCACTTACCAACCCACAGGATCCTCCACTGAAGCTTTCTTT. Protein: CASTYQPTGSSTEAFF.

This rearrangement joins TRBV27 to TRBJ1-1; D not certain. The CDR3 runs 15 residues. Trimming took off 2 bases at V and 5 bases at J, with 15 bases between the two ends. Germline CDR1 MNHEY, CDR2 SMNVEV (reference sequence). The CDR3 sequence: CASSLTRGSGTEAFF. CDR3 DNA: TGTGCCAGCAGTTTAACCCGGGGTAGCGGTACTGAAGCTTTCTTT.

The V call is TRBV30, the J call TRBJ2-3; 9 positions match TRBD1. Germline V lookup: CDR1 GTSNPN, CDR2 SVGIG (reference sequence). Losses at the gene ends were 3 bases for V and 3 bases for J; bases not matched to a gene: 7. This CDR3 comprises 15 residues. CDR3 protein: CAWSKTGGGTDTQYF. CDR3 nucleotides: TGTGCCTGGAGCAAGACAGGGGGAGGGACAGATACGCAGTATTTT.

V is TRBV3-1 (or the pseudogene TRBV3-2) and J is TRBJ2-3; no reliable D call. The CDR3 is 13 residues long. Looked up from germline, CDR1 is LGHDT and CDR2 is YNNKEL (reference sequence). V shed 3 bases and J shed 0 bases, with 4 bases lying between them. The CDR3 protein is CASSHVSTDTQYF. In DNA form, the CDR3 reads TGTGCCAGCAGCCACGTAAGCACAGATACGCAGTATTTT.

The chain couples TRBV10-3 to TRBJ2-6; 7 nucleotides align to TRBD1. The CDR3 runs to 16 residues. V gave up 1 base and J gave up 2 bases; unmatched junction bases: 2. Germline V gene sequence: CDR1 ENHRY, CDR2 SYGVKD. The CDR3 sequence is CAISEFQGAGANVLTF. The DNA for the CDR3 is TGTGCCATCAGTGAGTTCCAGGGGGCTGGGGCCAACGTCCTGACTTTC.

The rearrangement uses TRBV30 and TRBJ1-2; the D is unclear. Trimming shortened V by 3 bases and J by 5 bases, and 19 bases separated the two germline ends. Germline V gives CDR1 GTSNPN, CDR2 SVGIG (reference sequence). This CDR3 comprises 15 residues. The CDR3 nucleotides read TGTGCCTGGAGCGGAGAAGGAGTTCGTGGGTATGGCTACACCTTC. Translating gives CAWSGEGVRGYGYTF.

The chain joins TRBV5-4 to TRBJ2-3, with D unclear. CDR3 length equals 14 residues. V lost 4 bases and J 4 bases, leaving 13 bases between the germline ends. Per the germline V gene, CDR1 is SGHNT and CDR2 is YYREEE (reference sequence). The CDR3, as DNA: TGTGCCAGCAGCCCTCCGGGTTGGGCAGATACGCAGTATTTT. It yields the protein CASSPPGWADTQYF.

V usage is TRBV2 and J usage is TRBJ2-7, with a weak D call TRBD1 (6 bases). In germline, CDR1 is SNHLY, CDR2 FYNNEI. Trimming removed 7 bases at V and 4 bases at J, with 11 bases between. The CDR3 extends over 12 amino acids. CDR3 DNA: TGTGCCAGCACAATACAGGGTTACGAGCAGTACTTC. Amino acid sequence: CASTIQGYEQYF.

CDR3 protein: CASSLASRQTDEQYF. The CDR3 DNA reads TGTGCCAGCAGCTTAGCCTCGCGACAGACGGACGAGCAGTACTTC. The chain is built from TRBV7-2 and TRBJ2-7, with a tentative D call TRBD1 (5 bases). The CDR3 extends over 15 amino acids. In germline, CDR1 is SGHTA, CDR2 FQGNSA. V lost 0 bases and J 5 bases, leaving 14 bases between the germline ends.

This clone has only one observation. The chain employs TRBV19 and TRBJ2-7; D is perhaps TRBD1 (5 bases). This CDR3 region has 14 residues. Germline lookup yields CDR1 LNHDA and CDR2 SQIVND (reference sequence). V lost 3 bases and J lost 3, with 12 bases in between. CDR3 bases: TGTGCCAGTAGTATGCCAGGGCGGTTCTACGAGCAGTACTTC. It yields the protein CASSMPGRFYEQYF.

The chain carries TRBV3-1 (or the pseudogene TRBV3-2) and TRBJ2-2; perhaps TRBD1 as D (5 bases). V was pared by 1 base and J by 6 bases, with 9 bases between. Germline CDR1 is LGHDT and CDR2 is YNNKEL (reference sequence). The CDR3 totals 14 residues. The CDR3 nucleotides are TGTGCCAGCAGCCAAGGTGACAGCCCCGGGGAGCTGTTTTTT. It codes for CASSQGDSPGELFF.

The chain has TRBV6-5 and TRBJ2-7; a possible D gene is TRBD1 (6 bases). V shed 6 bases and J shed 2 bases, with 17 bases lying between them. The CDR3 sequence is 15 residues long. Germline V CDR1 and CDR2: MNHEY, SVGAGI. In DNA, the CDR3 is TGTGCCAGCAGCCGCCCAGGGGACGCCGCCTACGAGCAGTACTTC. Encoded protein: CASSRPGDAAYEQYF.

This chain links TRBV10-3 with TRBJ1-1; the match to TRBD1 covers 7 bases. The germline V gene has CDR1 ENHRY and CDR2 SYGVKD. V was pared by 3 bases and J by 4 bases, with 8 bases of the junction left unmatched. This CDR3 is 15 amino acids long. This chain's CDR3 is CAISDPGQDGTEAFF. CDR3 nucleotides: TGTGCCATCAGTGACCCCGGACAGGATGGCACTGAAGCTTTCTTT.

V usage is TRBV19 and J usage is TRBJ2-2, with 8 nucleotides matching TRBD1. This CDR3 is built from 15 residues. Germline-derived CDR1 and CDR2 are LNHDA and SQIVND (reference sequence). With 3 bases clipped from V and 5 bases from J, the junction kept 5 bases outside the gene matches. The CDR3 protein is CASSIGQGWTGELFF. DNA of the CDR3: TGTGCCAGTAGTATTGGACAGGGTTGGACCGGGGAGCTGTTTTTT.

This clone was counted only a few times. V gene TRBV12-3 or TRBV12-4 combines with J gene TRBJ1-1; D not resolved. There are 12 residues in the CDR3. Trimming took 4 bases from V and 2 from J, leaving 5 bases between them. The CDR3 coding sequence is TGTGCCAGCAGTTATATAAACACTGAAGCTTTCTTT. Its translation is CASSYINTEAFF.

The chain combines TRBV6-6 with TRBJ1-5, with no clear D. The CDR3 extends over 14 amino acids. The V gene lost 0 bases and the J gene lost 2 bases, with 5 bases spanning the gap. CDR1 and CDR2 from the germline V gene are MNHNY and SVGAGI (reference sequence). Here the CDR3 reads CASSYSAGNQPQHF. In DNA, the CDR3 is TGTGCCAGCAGTTACTCAGCGGGCAATCAGCCCCAGCATTTT.

J is TRBJ2-5 and V is TRBV3-1 (or the pseudogene TRBV3-2); D might be TRBD2 (5 bases). CDR1 is LGHDT and CDR2 is YNNKEL in the germline V gene (reference sequence). The CDR3 contains 14 residues. Between the trimmed V and J ends, which lost 4 bases and 2 bases, there was a span of 11 bases. The CDR3 is CASSRRGTQETQYF. The CDR3 region has the DNA TGTGCCAGCAGCCGTCGGGGTACTCAAGAGACCCAGTACTTC.

A single count supports this clone. The chain is built from TRBV7-2 and TRBJ2-7; 11 bases fit TRBD1. V lost 0 bases to trimming and J lost 5 bases; unmatched junction nucleotides: 3. CDR3 length: 15 residues. Germline loops: CDR1 SGHTA, CDR2 FQGNSA. The CDR3: CASSLAGTGGDEQYF. The CDR3 DNA reads as TGTGCCAGCAGCTTAGCCGGGACAGGGGGGGACGAGCAGTACTTC.

In its sample, this clone was seen once. A much larger clone sits a single nucleotide away, making a read error possible. The chain joins TRBV11-3 to TRBJ1-1; D is possibly TRBD1 (6 bases). V lost 3 bases and J 1 base, leaving 6 bases between the germline ends. This CDR3 is built from 13 residues. Germline CDR1 and CDR2: SGHNT and YENEEA. CDR3 DNA: TGTGCCAGCAGCTTGGGACAGAACACTGAAGCTTTCTTT. Translating it yields CASSLGQNTEAFF.

V is TRBV6-1 and J is TRBJ1-5; D gene unclear. Trimming left V 1 base short and J 6 bases short, with 10 bases between. From germline, CDR1 is MNHNS and CDR2 SASEGT. The CDR3 loop spans 14 amino acids. CDR3 amino acids: CASSEEDGVQPQHF. The CDR3 bases are TGTGCCAGCAGTGAAGAGGACGGGGTTCAGCCCCAGCATTTT.